This T cell receptor beta chain was observed in a study of blood T cells in healthy people across ages. A J-beta primer mix and a sample-barcoded 5' primer were used in a second PCR of about 7 to 12 cycles. TCRdb reprocessed the 5' RACE reads with MiXCR, giving one entry per CDR3 protein. Of more than 650,000 distinct CDR3 sequences in the sample, roughly 25% were seen once. The study's findings and limits: Age showed a roughly linear inverse relationship with TCR beta diversity per million T cells.

With regard to this clonotype: Its target is unknown.

Donors were healthy Caucasian individuals from Russia aged roughly 6 to 90. The CDR3 is 11 residues long. The germline CDR1 and CDR2 sequences are DFQATT and SNEGSKA (reference sequence). This sample also belongs to another study, concerning T cells of mothers and their children. That work adds: Sequencing returned over 8 million TCR beta CDR3 reads per mother and several million per child.

This receptor was obtained from a boy aged 5-17 years in good health. The chain is built from TRBV20-1 and TRBJ2-1, with D uncertain. The J call may be wrong; the DNA end is better matched by TRBJ2-5. The sample comprised blood. The CDR3 loop reads CSARGTGTQYF. CDR3 bases: TGCAGTGCTAGAGGTACCGGGACCCAGTACTTC.